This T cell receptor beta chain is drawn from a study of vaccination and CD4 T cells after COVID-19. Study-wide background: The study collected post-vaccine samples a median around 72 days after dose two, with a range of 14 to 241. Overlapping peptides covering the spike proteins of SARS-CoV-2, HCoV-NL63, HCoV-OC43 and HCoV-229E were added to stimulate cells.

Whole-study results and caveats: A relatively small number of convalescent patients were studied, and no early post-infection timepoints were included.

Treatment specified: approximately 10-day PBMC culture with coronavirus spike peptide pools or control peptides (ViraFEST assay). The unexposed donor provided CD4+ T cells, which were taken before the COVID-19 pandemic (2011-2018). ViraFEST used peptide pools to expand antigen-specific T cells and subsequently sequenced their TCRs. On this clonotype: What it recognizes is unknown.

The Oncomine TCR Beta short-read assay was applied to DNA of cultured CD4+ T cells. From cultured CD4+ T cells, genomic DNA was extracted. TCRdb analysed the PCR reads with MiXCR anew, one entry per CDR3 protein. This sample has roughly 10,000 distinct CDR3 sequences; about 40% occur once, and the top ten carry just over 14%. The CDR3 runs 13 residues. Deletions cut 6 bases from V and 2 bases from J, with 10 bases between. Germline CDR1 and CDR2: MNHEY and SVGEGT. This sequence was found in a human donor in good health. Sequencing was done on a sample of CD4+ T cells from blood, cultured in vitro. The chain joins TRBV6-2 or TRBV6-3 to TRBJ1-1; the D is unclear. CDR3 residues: CASRVEGNTEAFF. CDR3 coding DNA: TGTGCCAGCAGGGTAGAAGGAAACACTGAAGCTTTCTTT.